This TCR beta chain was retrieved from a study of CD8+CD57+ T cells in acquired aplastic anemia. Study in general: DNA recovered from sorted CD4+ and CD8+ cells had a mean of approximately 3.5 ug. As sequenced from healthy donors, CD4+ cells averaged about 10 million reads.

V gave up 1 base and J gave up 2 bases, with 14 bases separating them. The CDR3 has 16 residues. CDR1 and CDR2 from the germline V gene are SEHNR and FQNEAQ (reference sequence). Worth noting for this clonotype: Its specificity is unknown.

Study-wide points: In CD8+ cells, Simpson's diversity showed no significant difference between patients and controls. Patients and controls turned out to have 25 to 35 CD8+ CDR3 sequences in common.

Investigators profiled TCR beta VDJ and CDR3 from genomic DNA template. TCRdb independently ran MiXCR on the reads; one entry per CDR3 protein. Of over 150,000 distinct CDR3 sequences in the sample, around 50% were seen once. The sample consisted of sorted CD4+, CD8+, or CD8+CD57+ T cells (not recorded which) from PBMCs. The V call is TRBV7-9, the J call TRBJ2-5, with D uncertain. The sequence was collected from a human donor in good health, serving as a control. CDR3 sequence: CASSLDGWNPQETQYF. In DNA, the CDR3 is TGTGCCAGCAGCTTAGACGGATGGAACCCGCAAGAGACCCAGTACTTC. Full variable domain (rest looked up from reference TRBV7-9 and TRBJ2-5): DTGVSQNPRHKITKRGQNVTFRCDPISEHNRLYWYRQTLGQGPEFLTYFQNEAQLEKSRLLSDRFSAERPKGSFSTLEIQRTEQGDSAMYLCASSLDGWNPQETQYFGPGTRLLVL.